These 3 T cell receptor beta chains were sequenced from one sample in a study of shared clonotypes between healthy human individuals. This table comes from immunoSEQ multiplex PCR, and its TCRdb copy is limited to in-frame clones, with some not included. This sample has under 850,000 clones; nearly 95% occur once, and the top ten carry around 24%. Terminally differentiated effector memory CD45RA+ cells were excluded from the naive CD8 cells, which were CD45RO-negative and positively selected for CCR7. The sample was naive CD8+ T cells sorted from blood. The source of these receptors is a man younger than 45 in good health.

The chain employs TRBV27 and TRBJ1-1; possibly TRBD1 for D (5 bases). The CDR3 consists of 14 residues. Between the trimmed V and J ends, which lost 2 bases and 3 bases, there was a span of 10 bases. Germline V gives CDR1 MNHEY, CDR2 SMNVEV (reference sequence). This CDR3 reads CASSLQTGDTEAFF. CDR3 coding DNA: TGTGCCAGCAGTTTACAGACGGGGGACACTGAAGCTTTCTTT.

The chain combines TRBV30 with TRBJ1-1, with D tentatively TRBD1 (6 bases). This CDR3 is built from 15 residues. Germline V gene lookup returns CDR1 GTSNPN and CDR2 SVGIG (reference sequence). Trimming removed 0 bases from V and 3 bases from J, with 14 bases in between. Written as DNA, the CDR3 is TGTGCCTGGAGTGTCGGTGAAGGGACATACACTGAAGCTTTCTTT. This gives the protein CAWSVGEGTYTEAFF.

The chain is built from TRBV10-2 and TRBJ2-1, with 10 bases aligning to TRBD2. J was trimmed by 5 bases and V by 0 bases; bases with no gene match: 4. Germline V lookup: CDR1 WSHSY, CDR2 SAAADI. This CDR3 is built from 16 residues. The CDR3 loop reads CASSESWSGRDNEQFF. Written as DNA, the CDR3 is TGCGCCAGCAGTGAGTCCTGGAGCGGGAGGGACAATGAGCAGTTCTTC.